The rows below give T cell receptor beta chains drawn from one sample of a study of sequential checkpoint blockade in melanoma. Clones were sequenced by immunoSEQ multiplex PCR, and TCRdb holds only the in-frame ones, with some missing. The sample includes about 20,000 clones, 56% of them seen just once. Here the sequenced sample was CD8+ T cells sorted from blood (inferred from file names), taken from a patient given nivolumab and ipilimumab in sequence. Every receptor here comes from a human donor with melanoma. The CDR3 runs from the conserved cysteine through the conserved F or W. Fields, in order: CDR3 DNA, CDR3 protein, clone size, V gene, D gene, J gene. A D gene is named only where the DNA matches it firmly. Size is omitted from some rows. Given values are once, few, many or a class for expanded clones.

cdr3_nt: TGTGCCAGCAGCCCTATAGCGGGGATCCTCGGGGATACGCAGTATTTT
cdr3_aa: CASSPIAGILGDTQYF
clone_size: .
v_call: TRBV7-8
d_call: TRBD2
j_call: TRBJ2-3

cdr3_nt: TGTGCCAGCAGTCCTTCCTTGTGGGACTTCGGTGAAAAACTGTTTTTT
cdr3_aa: CASSPSLWDFGEKLFF
clone_size: once
v_call: TRBV28
d_call: .
j_call: TRBJ1-4

cdr3_nt: TGTGCCAGCAGTATGACAGGTTCCTACGAGCAGTACTTC
cdr3_aa: CASSMTGSYEQYF
clone_size: .
v_call: TRBV28
d_call: .
j_call: TRBJ2-7

cdr3_nt: TGCGCCAGCAGCCCCGGCGCGGGATCGTCGGTAGGAGCTTTCTTT
cdr3_aa: CASSPGAGSSVGAFF
clone_size: .
v_call: TRBV4-1
d_call: .
j_call: TRBJ1-1

cdr3_nt: TGTGTCTCCTCCGGGACAGATCCCTACGAGCAGTACTTC
cdr3_aa: CVSSGTDPYEQYF
clone_size: few
v_call: TRBV30
d_call: TRBD1
j_call: TRBJ2-7

cdr3_nt: TGTGCCAGCAGTGACTCAGCGGGCTCCTACAATGAGCAGTTCTTC
cdr3_aa: CASSDSAGSYNEQFF
clone_size: medium-sized
v_call: TRBV6-4
d_call: .
j_call: TRBJ2-1

cdr3_nt: TGTGCCTGGAGTGTCAGCGAAGGGGCCTTCTATGGCTACACCTTC
cdr3_aa: CAWSVSEGAFYGYTF
clone_size: .
v_call: TRBV30
d_call: .
j_call: TRBJ1-2

cdr3_nt: TGCGCCAGCAGCCAAGGTCGGAGCTCCTATAATTCACCCCTCCACTTT
cdr3_aa: CASSQGRSSYNSPLHF
clone_size: few
v_call: TRBV4-1
d_call: .
j_call: TRBJ1-6

cdr3_nt: TGTGCCAGCAGCCCGGGACAGGGGGCGTATGGCTACACCTTC
cdr3_aa: CASSPGQGAYGYTF
clone_size: .
v_call: TRBV28
d_call: TRBD1
j_call: TRBJ1-2

cdr3_nt: TGTGCCAGCAGTCCTCACTCCGGGACTAGCGGGTTTTACAATGAGCAGTTCTTC
cdr3_aa: CASSPHSGTSGFYNEQFF
clone_size: .
v_call: TRBV7-8
d_call: TRBD2
j_call: TRBJ2-1

cdr3_nt: TGTGCCAGCAGCCCCGACTGGACTAGCTTGGAGCAGTACTTC
cdr3_aa: CASSPDWTSLEQYF
clone_size: few
v_call: TRBV5-4
d_call: TRBD2
j_call: TRBJ2-7

cdr3_nt: TGTGCCAGCAGCGTAGGTGGGCTCTCCTACGAGCAGTACTTC
cdr3_aa: CASSVGGLSYEQYF
clone_size: .
v_call: TRBV9
d_call: .
j_call: TRBJ2-7

cdr3_nt: TGTGCCAGCACCGGACAGGGGGGCGAGCAGTACTTC
cdr3_aa: CASTGQGGEQYF
clone_size: .
v_call: TRBV6-5
d_call: TRBD1
j_call: TRBJ2-7

cdr3_nt: TGCGCCAGCAGTGATGGGGGAGGAGCCCTGTTTTTT
cdr3_aa: CASSDGGGALFF
clone_size: .
v_call: TRBV10-2
d_call: .
j_call: TRBJ1-4

cdr3_nt: TGCGCCAGCAGCATGGGACAGGGTCGGACTGAAGCTTTCTTT
cdr3_aa: CASSMGQGRTEAFF
clone_size: .
v_call: TRBV5-1
d_call: TRBD1
j_call: TRBJ1-1

cdr3_nt: TGTGCCAGCAGGGAGAGCGGGAGTCCTTACAATGAGCAGTTCTTC
cdr3_aa: CASRESGSPYNEQFF
clone_size: .
v_call: TRBV2
d_call: TRBD2
j_call: TRBJ2-1

cdr3_nt: TGTGCCTGGCAGGGACTAGATAAAAACATTCAGTACTTC
cdr3_aa: CAWQGLDKNIQYF
clone_size: .
v_call: TRBV30
d_call: TRBD2
j_call: TRBJ2-4

cdr3_nt: TGTGCCAGCAGTTTAGGGGACTCGGATGGCTACACCTTC
cdr3_aa: CASSLGDSDGYTF
clone_size: few
v_call: TRBV28
d_call: .
j_call: TRBJ1-2

cdr3_nt: TGTGCCAGCAGCTCTCGGATCCGGCGGGGATACCGATCTAGCACAGATACGCAGTATTTT
cdr3_aa: CASSSRIRRGYRSSTDTQYF
clone_size: .
v_call: TRBV11-3
d_call: .
j_call: TRBJ2-3

cdr3_nt: TGTGCCAGCAGTCTAACAGGGGTCTCCTACGAGCAGTACTTC
cdr3_aa: CASSLTGVSYEQYF
clone_size: .
v_call: TRBV27
d_call: TRBD1
j_call: TRBJ2-7